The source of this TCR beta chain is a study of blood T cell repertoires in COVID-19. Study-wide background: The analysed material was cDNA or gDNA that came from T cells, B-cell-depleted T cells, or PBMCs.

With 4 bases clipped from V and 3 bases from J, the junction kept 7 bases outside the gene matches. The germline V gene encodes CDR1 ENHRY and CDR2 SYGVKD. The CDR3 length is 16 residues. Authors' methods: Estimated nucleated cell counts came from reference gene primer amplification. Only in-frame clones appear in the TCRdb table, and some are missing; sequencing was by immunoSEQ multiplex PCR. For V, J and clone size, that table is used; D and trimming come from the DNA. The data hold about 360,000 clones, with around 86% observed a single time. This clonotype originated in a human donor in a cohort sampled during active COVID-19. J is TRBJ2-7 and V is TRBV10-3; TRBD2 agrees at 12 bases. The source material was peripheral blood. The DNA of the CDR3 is TGTGCCATCAGTGGGAGGGGACTAGCGGGTCTCTACGAGCAGTACTTC. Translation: CAISGRGLAGLYEQYF.